This T cell receptor (beta chain) originates from a study of blood T cell repertoires in COVID-19. About the research overall: Samples of COVID-19 (acute and convalescent) were obtained from the United States, Italy and Spain. Nucleic acid was either cDNA or gDNA, and it came from T cells, B-cell-depleted T cells, or PBMCs.

Generated by immunoSEQ multiplex PCR, the TCRdb table keeps only in-frame clones and is missing some. The repertoire holds about 270,000 clones, with about 86% as singletons. This receptor was obtained from a woman in her thirties with COVID-19, enrolled during active disease. The sequencing sample was made of peripheral blood.

The CDR3 sequence: CASSSYDTQYF. Written as DNA, the CDR3 is TGTGCCAGCAGCTCTTATGATACGCAGTATTTT. The chain uses TRBV11-2 and TRBJ2-3, with D unresolved. The CDR3 spans 11 residues. CDR1 is SGHAT and CDR2 is FQNNGV in the germline V gene. V was cut by 4 bases and J by 6 bases, with 5 bases left in between.